The subject of this entry is one T cell receptor beta chain. The antigen is not known. Fresh peripheral blood, around 9.2 ml of it, supplied the PBMCs. There were TCR beta CDR3 regions amplified from RNA transcripts. RT-PCR in the first round (using the HTBI primer set) targeted the TCR CDR3. TCRdb called the multiplex PCR reads again in MiXCR, with one record for every CDR3 protein. Among around 580,000 distinct CDR3 sequences listed, 16% were seen once. The sample originates from a study of T cells in Graves' hyperthyroidism and ophthalmopathy. Study-level points and caveats: Most thyroid clonotypes expanded above 0.001 were also detected in blood. Ophthalmopathy prediction by the model preceded onset by a median roughly 6 months.

The germline CDR1 and CDR2 sequences are DFQATT and SNEGSKA (reference sequence). CDR3 length: 14 amino acids. V was shortened by 6 bases and J by 6 bases, with 19 bases between the two germline ends. The chain recombines TRBV20-1 with TRBJ2-3, with a weak D call TRBD2 (6 bases). The specimen sequenced was blood. This TCR derives from a woman younger than 30 with Graves' hyperthyroidism. Here the CDR3 DNA reads TGCAGTGCAGCCATAGCGGCGAGGTCGGATACGCAGTATTTT. Protein product: CSAAIAARSDTQYF.